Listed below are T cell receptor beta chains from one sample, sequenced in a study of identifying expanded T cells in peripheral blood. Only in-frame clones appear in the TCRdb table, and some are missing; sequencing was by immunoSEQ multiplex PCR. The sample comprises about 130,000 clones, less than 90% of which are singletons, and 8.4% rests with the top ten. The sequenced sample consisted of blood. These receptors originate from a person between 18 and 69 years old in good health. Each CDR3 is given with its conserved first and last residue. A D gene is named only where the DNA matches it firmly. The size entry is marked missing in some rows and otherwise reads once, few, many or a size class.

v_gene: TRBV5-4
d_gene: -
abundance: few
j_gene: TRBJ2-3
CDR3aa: CASSPRGGSSTDTQYF
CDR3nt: TGTGCCAGCAGCCCCAGAGGTGGGTCTAGCACAGATACGCAGTATTTT

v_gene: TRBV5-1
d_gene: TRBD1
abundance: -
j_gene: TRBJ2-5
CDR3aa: CASSGQRGQGDETQYF
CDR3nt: TGCGCCAGCAGCGGGCAACGCGGGCAGGGGGACGAGACCCAGTACTTC

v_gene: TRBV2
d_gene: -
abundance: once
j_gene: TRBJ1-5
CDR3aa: CATRFPGTFYNQPQHF
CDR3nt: TGTGCCACCCGGTTCCCAGGAACATTCTATAATCAGCCCCAGCATTTT

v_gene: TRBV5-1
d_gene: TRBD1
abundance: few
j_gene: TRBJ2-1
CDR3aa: CASSLALGRGNEQFF
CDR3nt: TGCGCCAGCAGCTTGGCCCTGGGCAGGGGGAATGAGCAGTTCTTC

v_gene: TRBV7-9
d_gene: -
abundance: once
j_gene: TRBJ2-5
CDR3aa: CASSLTQGETQYF
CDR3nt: TGTGCCAGCAGCTTGACCCAGGGGGAGACCCAGTACTTC

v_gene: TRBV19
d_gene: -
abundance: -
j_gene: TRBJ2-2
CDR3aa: CASSILTGANTGELFF
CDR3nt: TGTGCCAGTAGTATTCTTACCGGCGCGAACACCGGGGAGCTGTTTTTT

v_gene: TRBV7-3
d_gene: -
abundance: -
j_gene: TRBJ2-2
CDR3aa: CASSQNGQANTGELFF
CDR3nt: TGTGCCAGCAGCCAAAACGGGCAAGCAAACACCGGGGAGCTGTTTTTT

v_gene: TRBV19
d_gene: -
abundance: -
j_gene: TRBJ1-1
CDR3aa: CASSTGLRGIVSEAFF
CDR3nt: TGTGCCAGTAGTACCGGCTTGAGAGGGATTGTTTCTGAAGCTTTCTTT

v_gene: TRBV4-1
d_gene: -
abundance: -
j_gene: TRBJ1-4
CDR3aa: CASSLGFREKLFF
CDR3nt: TGCGCCAGCAGCCTGGGGTTTCGGGAAAAACTGTTTTTT

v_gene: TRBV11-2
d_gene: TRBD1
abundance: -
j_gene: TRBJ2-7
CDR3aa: CASSLGRTGVMDREQYF
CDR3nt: TGTGCCAGCAGCTTAGGGCGTACAGGGGTGATGGATCGCGAGCAGTACTTC

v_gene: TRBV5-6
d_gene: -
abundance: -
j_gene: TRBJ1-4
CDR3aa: CASSFRRTSTNEKLFF
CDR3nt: TGTGCCAGCAGCTTTAGGAGGACCTCAACTAATGAAAAACTGTTTTTT

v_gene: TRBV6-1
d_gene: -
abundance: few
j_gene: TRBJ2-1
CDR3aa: CASSDGVRSNEQFF
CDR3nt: TGTGCCAGCAGTGATGGGGTACGGAGCAATGAGCAGTTCTTC

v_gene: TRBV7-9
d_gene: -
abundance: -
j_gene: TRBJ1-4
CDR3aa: CASSEGGINEKLFF
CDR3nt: TGTGCCAGCAGCGAGGGGGGTATTAATGAAAAACTGTTTTTT

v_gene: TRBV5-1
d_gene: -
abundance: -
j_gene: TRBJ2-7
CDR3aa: CASSSTYEQYF
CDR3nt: TGCGCCAGCAGCTCGACCTACGAGCAGTACTTC

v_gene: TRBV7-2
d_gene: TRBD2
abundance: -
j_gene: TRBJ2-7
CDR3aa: CASTFSGGDSYEQYF
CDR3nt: TGTGCCAGCACCTTTAGCGGGGGGGACTCCTACGAGCAGTACTTC

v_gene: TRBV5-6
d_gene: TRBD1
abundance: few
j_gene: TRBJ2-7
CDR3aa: CASSLVTGGPYEQYF
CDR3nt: TGTGCCAGCAGCTTGGTGACAGGGGGGCCCTACGAGCAGTACTTC

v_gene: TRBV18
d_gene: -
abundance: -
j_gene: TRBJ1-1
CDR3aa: CASSPPGTADTEAFF
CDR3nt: TGTGCCAGCTCACCACCGGGGACGGCGGACACTGAAGCTTTCTTT

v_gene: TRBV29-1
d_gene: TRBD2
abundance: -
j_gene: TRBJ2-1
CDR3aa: CSARGGRGYNEQFF
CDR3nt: TGCAGCGCCCGGGGGGGCAGGGGCTACAATGAGCAGTTCTTC

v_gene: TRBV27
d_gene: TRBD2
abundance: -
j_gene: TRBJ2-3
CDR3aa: CASSSKAGRTDTQYF
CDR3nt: TGTGCCAGCAGTTCTAAAGCGGGGCGCACAGATACGCAGTATTTT

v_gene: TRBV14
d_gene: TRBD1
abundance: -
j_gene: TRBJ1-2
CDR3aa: CASSQPGTGKDGYTF
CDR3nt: TGTGCCAGCAGCCAGCCCGGGACAGGAAAAGATGGCTACACCTTC

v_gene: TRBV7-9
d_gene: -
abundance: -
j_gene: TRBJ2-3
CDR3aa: CASSPADTQYF
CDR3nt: TGTGCCAGCAGCCCCGCGGATACGCAGTATTTT